One sample yielded the 24 T cell receptor beta chains listed below, sequenced in a study of shared clonotypes between healthy human individuals. Naive CD8 cells, CD45RO-negative and positively selected for CCR7, excluded terminally differentiated effector memory CD45RA+ cells. Repertoires were generated with immunoSEQ multiplex PCR, while TCRdb's copy carries only in-frame clones and drops some. The data show more than 2 million clones, roughly 93% seen once. Input material: naive CD8+ T cells from PBMCs. These receptors came from a young man in good health. Some clones in this sample may be carry-over from other donors' samples.

The gene calls are TRBV7-7 and TRBJ2-1, with D perhaps matching TRBD1 (5 bases). Deletions cut 6 bases from V and 9 bases from J, with 18 bases between. The germline V gene has CDR1 SSHAT and CDR2 FNYEAQ (reference sequence). CDR3 length: 14 amino acids. CDR3 in DNA: TGTGCCAGCAGTCCAATGGGGCCAAGGAGTGAGCAGTTCTTC. Residues: CASSPMGPRSEQFF. The whole variable domain, remainder taken from reference TRBV7-7 and TRBJ2-1, is GAGVSQSPRYKVTKRGQDVTLRCDPISSHATLYWYQQALGQGPEFLTYFNYEAQPDKSGLPSDRFSAERPEGSISTLTIQRTEQRDSAMYRCASSPMGPRSEQFFGPGTRLTVL.

The chain couples TRBV7-9 to TRBJ1-2; 10 nucleotides line up with TRBD1. The CDR3 totals 17 residues. Germline assignment: CDR1 SEHNR and CDR2 FQNEAQ (reference sequence). The ends lost 0 bases at V and 6 bases at J; junction bases unmatched: 10. Written as DNA, the CDR3 is TGTGCCAGCAGCTTAGCATTGCGACAGGGGGCCCTAAATGGCTACACCTTC. This translates into CASSLALRQGALNGYTF.

This chain links TRBV27 with TRBJ2-7, with 11 positions matching TRBD2. The CDR3 sequence is 16 residues long. The junction had 9 bases not matched to a gene; V was cut back by 5 bases and J by 3 bases. The germline CDR1 and CDR2 sequences are MNHEY and SMNVEV (reference sequence). In DNA, the CDR3 is TGTGCCAGCAGTCCCCGGACTAGCGGGTACGACTACGAGCAGTACTTC. As protein: CASSPRTSGYDYEQYF.

This clone was observed once. This sequence joins TRBV19 and TRBJ1-4; D is uncertain. With 5 bases removed from V and 0 bases from J, the gap between germline ends came to 13 bases. The CDR3 is made up of 16 amino acids. Germline V gene sequence: CDR1 LNHDA, CDR2 SQIVND (reference sequence). As DNA, the CDR3 is TGTGCCAGTAGTGTAGTCAGCCGTACAACTAATGAAAAACTGTTTTTT. This translates into CASSVVSRTTNEKLFF.

V usage is TRBV6-1 and J usage is TRBJ1-1; the D is unclear. The CDR3 has 15 amino acids. Germline V gene data show CDR1 as MNHNS and CDR2 as SASEGT. V lost 10 bases and J 8 bases, leaving 26 bases between the germline ends. CDR3 loop: CATKGLDTDSREAFF. CDR3 nucleotide sequence: TGTGCCACAAAAGGGCTCGACACCGACTCGAGGGAAGCTTTCTTT.

J is TRBJ1-2 and V is TRBV4-3; 7 nucleotides agree with TRBD1. CDR3 length: 15 amino acids. Germline lookup yields CDR1 LGHNA and CDR2 YSLEER. V dropped 4 bases and J dropped 2; count of bases not matched to a gene: 7. The CDR3 sequence is CASSRGTGENYGYTF. The CDR3 DNA follows: TGCGCCAGCAGCCGAGGTACAGGGGAAAACTATGGCTACACCTTC.

The rearrangement links TRBV2 to TRBJ2-7; 7 bases agree with TRBD2. The CDR3 extends over 12 amino acids. Germline trimming cut 11 bases from V and 2 bases from J; bases unmatched to any gene: 6. CDR1 is SNHLY, CDR2 FYNNEI, per germline. The CDR3 region has the DNA TGTGCCGGAGGGACTACCGCCTACGAGCAGTACTTC. Its translation: CAGGTTAYEQYF.

A remark on this clone: The sample has other DNA sequences that encode this CDR3 too. This chain links TRBV27 with TRBJ2-2; D unclear. The V gene's germline CDR1 is MNHEY and CDR2 SMNVEV (reference sequence). The ends were cut back, 2 bases at V and 6 bases at J, with 4 bases in the middle. The CDR3 runs to 12 residues. The CDR3 spells CASSLIAGELFF. The CDR3 DNA reads TGTGCCAGCAGTTTAATAGCCGGGGAGCTGTTTTTT.

J is TRBJ2-1 and V is TRBV19; D remains unclear. Deletions cut 7 bases from V and 3 bases from J, with 19 bases between. Germline V gene lookup returns CDR1 LNHDA and CDR2 SQIVND (reference sequence). The CDR3 length is 16 residues. CDR3 loop: CASTLGYSAFYNEQFF. The CDR3 DNA follows: TGTGCCAGTACCCTAGGGTACTCCGCTTTCTACAATGAGCAGTTCTTC.

The chain couples TRBV5-6 to TRBJ2-7, with a possible D match to TRBD2 (6 bases). Germline V gene sequence: CDR1 SGHDT, CDR2 YYEEEE. The length of the CDR3 is 14 residues. The V and J ends lost 4 bases and 1 base respectively, with 12 bases between them. The CDR3 sequence is CASSLWEDSYEQYF. In DNA form, the CDR3 reads TGTGCCAGCAGCCTATGGGAGGATTCCTACGAGCAGTACTTC.

V and J are TRBV4-3 and TRBJ2-5, with D perhaps TRBD2 (6 bases). Germline assignment: CDR1 LGHNA and CDR2 YSLEER. V gave up 1 base and J gave up 1 base, with 10 bases separating them. The CDR3 has 15 amino acids. CDR3 sequence reads: CASSQGASVQETQYF. CDR3 DNA: TGCGCCAGCAGCCAAGGGGCTAGCGTCCAAGAGACCCAGTACTTC.

The V and J genes are TRBV16 and TRBJ1-3; tentative D call: TRBD1 (5 bases). Per germline, CDR1 KGHSY and CDR2 FQNENV. V lost 0 bases to trimming and J lost 0 bases, with 15 bases between them. This CDR3 region has 18 residues. CDR3 sequence: CASSQSPPTTVSGNTIYF. In DNA form, the CDR3 reads TGTGCCAGCAGCCAATCGCCCCCCACGACAGTCTCTGGAAACACCATATATTTT.

The gene calls are TRBV10-2 and TRBJ2-7; 12 bases fit TRBD1. From germline, CDR1 is WSHSY and CDR2 SAAADI. J lost 3 bases, V lost 7 bases, and 10 bases had no gene match. This CDR3 comprises 16 residues. The CDR3 protein is CASTSRGTGGFYEQYF. Here the CDR3 DNA reads TGCGCCAGCACCTCGCGAGGGACAGGGGGCTTCTACGAGCAGTACTTC.

The J gene is TRBJ1-1, the V gene TRBV28; 9 bases fit TRBD1. With V trimmed by 6 bases and J by 6 bases, 8 bases remained unmatched. The CDR3 is made up of 14 amino acids. Germline CDR1 is MDHEN and CDR2 is SYDVKM. The CDR3 here is CASRLGQGWPEAFF. DNA of the CDR3: TGTGCCAGCAGGCTGGGACAGGGATGGCCTGAAGCTTTCTTT. The variable domain in full, completed from reference TRBV28 and TRBJ1-1, reads DVKVTQSSRYLVKRTGEKVFLECVQDMDHENMFWYRQDPGLGLRLIYFSYDVKMKEKGDIPEGYSVSREKKERFSLILESASTNQTSMYLCASRLGQGWPEAFFGQGTRLTVV.

This sequence joins TRBV28 and TRBJ1-2, with D maybe TRBD1 (5 bases). The CDR3 covers 16 residues. Germline assignment: CDR1 MDHEN and CDR2 SYDVKM. The V end was cut by 5 bases, the J end by 1 base, with 17 bases between. The CDR3 nucleotides read TGTGCCAGCAGTACCCCTCGGGGGGTGGTTAACTATGGCTACACCTTC. Translating gives CASSTPRGVVNYGYTF.

The chain combines TRBV30 with TRBJ1-6; no clear D gene. The CDR3 spans 14 residues. Germline-derived CDR1 and CDR2 are GTSNPN and SVGIG (reference sequence). The CDR3 region has the DNA TGTGCGATACCGATATCCTCCTATAATTCACCCCTCCACTTT. Amino acids: CAIPISSYNSPLHF.

J is TRBJ2-7 and V is TRBV27; TRBD1 might be the D (5 bases). The V end lost 6 bases, the J end lost 5 bases, and 23 bases lay between the germline ends. Germline values: CDR1 MNHEY, CDR2 SMNVEV (reference sequence). This CDR3 contains 16 residues. This chain's CDR3 is CASRTLRARVDNEQYF. The CDR3 DNA is TGTGCCAGCAGAACACTAAGGGCCAGGGTTGATAACGAGCAGTACTTC.

The chain combines TRBV28 with TRBJ2-3, with 7 bases matching TRBD2. CDR3 length: 14 amino acids. Germline V CDR1 and CDR2: MDHEN, SYDVKM. V gave up 4 bases and J gave up 6 bases; unmatched junction bases: 7. The DNA of the CDR3 is TGTGCCAGCAGTTCTGCGAGGGAGGGGGATACGCAGTATTTT. Amino acid sequence: CASSSAREGDTQYF.

The chain couples TRBV7-9 to TRBJ1-3; TRBD1 matches at 7 bases. Germline V CDR1 and CDR2: SEHNR, FQNEAQ (reference sequence). The CDR3 length is 16 residues. Trimming took 5 bases from V and 4 from J; bases not matched to a gene: 11. Here the CDR3 reads CASSPQGVDSGNTIYF. The CDR3 region has the DNA TGTGCCAGCAGCCCCCAGGGGGTAGATTCCGGAAACACCATATATTTT. Drawing the rest from reference TRBV7-9 and TRBJ1-3, the complete variable domain is DTGVSQNPRHKITKRGQNVTFRCDPISEHNRLYWYRQTLGQGPEFLTYFQNEAQLEKSRLLSDRFSAERPKGSFSTLEIQRTEQGDSAMYLCASSPQGVDSGNTIYFGEGSWLTVV.

V and J are TRBV4-2 and TRBJ2-1; TRBD2 aligns across 11 bases. Germline CDR1 is LGHNA and CDR2 is YNFKEQ. V lost 4 bases and J lost 8; bases outside the gene matches: 7. This CDR3 has 15 residues. The DNA for the CDR3 is TGTGCCAGCAGCCCGATAGCGGGGGGGAGGGATGAGCAGTTCTTC. This translates into CASSPIAGGRDEQFF.

The gene calls are TRBV14 and TRBJ2-5; D is unclear. Trimming took 4 bases from V and 2 from J, leaving 2 bases between them. Germline V gene data show CDR1 as SGHDN and CDR2 as FVKESK. The CDR3 length is 11 residues. CDR3 sequence: CASSPQETQYF. In nucleotides, the CDR3 is TGTGCCAGCAGCCCTCAAGAGACCCAGTACTTC. The variable domain in full, with the rest retrieved from reference TRBV14 and TRBJ2-5, is EAGVTQFPSHSVIEKGQTVTLRCDPISGHDNLYWYRRVMGKEIKFLLHFVKESKQDESGMPNNRFLAERTGGTYSTLKVQPAELEDSGVYFCASSPQETQYFGPGTRLLVL.

The chain couples TRBV27 to TRBJ1-2; D remains ambiguous. V lost 3 bases and J lost 4, with 12 bases in between. The CDR3 consists of 14 residues. The germline gives CDR1 MNHEY, CDR2 SMNVEV (reference sequence). DNA for the CDR3: TGTGCCAGCAGTTTGGGCCTCTCGGGCTATGGCTACACCTTC. This gives the protein CASSLGLSGYGYTF.

The gene calls are TRBV28 and TRBJ2-1, with TRBD2 as a possible D gene (8 bases). The CDR3 contains 16 residues. Trimming took 6 bases from V and 7 from J, leaving 22 bases between them. Germline V gene lookup returns CDR1 MDHEN and CDR2 SYDVKM. The CDR3 region has the DNA TGTGCCAGCAGCAAACCTCGGGAGGGGGCGCTTAATGAGCAGTTCTTC. Encoded protein: CASSKPREGALNEQFF.

This clone has a handful of counts. The CDR3 sequence is CSVVVLGGYTF. The CDR3 bases are TGCAGCGTTGTTGTACTCGGTGGCTACACCTTC. The genes are TRBV29-1 and TRBJ1-2, with no clear D. CDR3 length equals 11 residues. Germline V gives CDR1 SQVTM, CDR2 ANQGSEA. The ends were cut back, 4 bases at V and 7 bases at J, with 10 bases in the middle.